This is a list of T cell receptor beta chains from one sample in a study of T cells in Graves' hyperthyroidism and ophthalmopathy. Each CDR3 protein gets one entry after TCRdb re-called the multiplex PCR reads with MiXCR. The top ten hold 10% to 13% of the sample, which has hundreds of thousands of distinct CDR3 sequences, around 15% seen once. Sequenced: blood. Receptor source: a woman younger than 35 with Graves' hyperthyroidism. CDR3s include the opening cysteine and the closing phenylalanine or tryptophan. D genes are given only for firm matches. A row's size may be missing; if present it is once, few, many or a size class.

j_call: TRBJ2-7
clone_size: .
d_call: .
v_call: TRBV7-2
cdr3_aa: CASHRDSPEQYF
cdr3_nt: TGTGCCAGCCACCGAGACTCGCCTGAGCAGTACTTC

j_call: TRBJ1-2
clone_size: .
d_call: .
v_call: TRBV19
cdr3_aa: CASSIAGTLNGYTF
cdr3_nt: TGTGCCAGTAGTATCGCCGGGACTCTTAATGGCTACACCTTC

j_call: TRBJ2-1
clone_size: .
d_call: TRBD2
v_call: TRBV20-1
cdr3_aa: CSASLRLAGGGEQFF
cdr3_nt: TGCAGTGCTAGCCTTAGACTAGCGGGAGGAGGTGAGCAGTTCTTC

j_call: TRBJ2-1
clone_size: .
d_call: TRBD1
v_call: TRBV27
cdr3_aa: CASSSPWTGSGSGFYNEQFF
cdr3_nt: TGTGCCAGCAGTTCCCCTTGGACAGGGTCAGGGTCGGGCTTCTACAATGAGCAGTTCTTC

j_call: TRBJ2-7
clone_size: many
d_call: .
v_call: TRBV6-1
cdr3_aa: CATGRWTDSYEQYF
cdr3_nt: TGTGCGACAGGAAGATGGACGGATTCCTACGAGCAGTACTTC

j_call: TRBJ2-3
clone_size: .
d_call: .
v_call: TRBV29-1
cdr3_aa: CSGRFSATLTDTQYF
cdr3_nt: TGCAGCGGGCGTTTTAGCGCTACCCTGACAGATACGCAGTATTTT

j_call: TRBJ2-5
clone_size: .
d_call: TRBD1
v_call: TRBV2
cdr3_aa: CASREETGSETQYF
cdr3_nt: TGTGCCAGCAGGGAAGAGACAGGGTCGGAGACCCAGTACTTC

j_call: TRBJ1-2
clone_size: .
d_call: TRBD1
v_call: TRBV3-1
cdr3_aa: CASSQAGTVGYGYTF
cdr3_nt: TGTGCCAGCAGCCAAGCCGGGACAGTCGGCTATGGCTACACCTTC

j_call: TRBJ2-1
clone_size: many
d_call: TRBD2
v_call: TRBV2
cdr3_aa: CASTTSGLYNEQFF
cdr3_nt: TGTGCCAGCACTACTAGCGGATTATACAATGAGCAGTTCTTC

j_call: TRBJ2-1
clone_size: few
d_call: .
v_call: TRBV19
cdr3_aa: CASSEQGRAYNEQFF
cdr3_nt: TGTGCCAGTAGTGAACAGGGTCGCGCCTACAATGAGCAGTTCTTC

j_call: TRBJ1-1
clone_size: many
d_call: .
v_call: TRBV19
cdr3_aa: CASSISLNTEAFF
cdr3_nt: TGTGCCAGCAGCATATCACTGAACACTGAAGCTTTCTTT

j_call: TRBJ2-1
clone_size: .
d_call: TRBD2
v_call: TRBV29-1
cdr3_aa: CSVRLAESVDEQFF
cdr3_nt: TGCAGCGTTCGCCTAGCGGAAAGTGTGGATGAGCAGTTCTTC

j_call: TRBJ2-7
clone_size: .
d_call: .
v_call: TRBV18
cdr3_aa: CASALTRFADEQYF
cdr3_nt: TGTGCCAGCGCTCTAACGCGGTTCGCGGACGAGCAGTACTTC

j_call: TRBJ2-2
clone_size: .
d_call: .
v_call: TRBV9
cdr3_aa: CASRGELNTGELFF
cdr3_nt: TGTGCCAGCCGAGGGGAGTTAAACACCGGGGAGCTGTTTTTT

j_call: TRBJ2-1
clone_size: many
d_call: .
v_call: TRBV7-6
cdr3_aa: CASSHRFENEQFF
cdr3_nt: TGTGCCAGCAGCCACAGATTTGAGAATGAGCAGTTCTTC

j_call: TRBJ2-7
clone_size: .
d_call: TRBD1
v_call: TRBV29-1
cdr3_aa: CSVSGTGGSYEQYF
cdr3_nt: TGCAGCGTGAGCGGGACAGGGGGGTCCTACGAGCAGTACTTC

j_call: TRBJ2-7
clone_size: few
d_call: TRBD2
v_call: TRBV20-1
cdr3_aa: CSARVGSGGSHEQYF
cdr3_nt: TGCAGTGCTAGAGTCGGTAGTGGCGGGAGCCACGAGCAGTACTTC

j_call: TRBJ2-7
clone_size: many
d_call: .
v_call: TRBV18
cdr3_aa: CASSPGFQGSYEQYF
cdr3_nt: TGTGCCAGCTCACCGGGATTTCAGGGGTCCTACGAGCAGTACTTC

j_call: TRBJ1-6
clone_size: many
d_call: .
v_call: TRBV11-2
cdr3_aa: CASRPVGANNSPLHF
cdr3_nt: TGTGCCAGCAGACCAGTTGGGGCAAATAATTCACCCCTCCACTTT

j_call: TRBJ2-7
clone_size: many
d_call: TRBD2
v_call: TRBV5-5
cdr3_aa: CASSSTSGWSYEQYF
cdr3_nt: TGTGCCAGCAGCTCGACTAGCGGGTGGTCCTACGAGCAGTACTTC

j_call: TRBJ2-3
clone_size: few
d_call: .
v_call: TRBV27
cdr3_aa: CASSSGTDGDTQYF
cdr3_nt: TGTGCCAGCAGTTCCGGGACTGATGGAGATACGCAGTATTTT

j_call: TRBJ2-7
clone_size: many
d_call: TRBD2
v_call: TRBV11-2
cdr3_aa: CASFGVAGGKNSYEQYF
cdr3_nt: TGTGCCAGCTTTGGGGTAGCGGGAGGGAAGAACTCCTACGAGCAGTACTTC

j_call: TRBJ2-1
clone_size: few
d_call: TRBD2
v_call: TRBV5-8
cdr3_aa: CASSLALRGVIEQFF
cdr3_nt: TGTGCCAGCAGCTTGGCTCTGCGGGGGGTTATTGAGCAGTTCTTC

j_call: TRBJ2-1
clone_size: .
d_call: .
v_call: TRBV4-1
cdr3_aa: CASSHPRDHGTQFF
cdr3_nt: TGCGCCAGCAGCCATCCCCGGGACCACGGGACCCAGTTCTTC

j_call: TRBJ2-7
clone_size: many
d_call: .
v_call: TRBV30
cdr3_aa: CAWKGGAYEQYF
cdr3_nt: TGTGCCTGGAAAGGGGGGGCCTACGAGCAGTACTTC

j_call: TRBJ2-3
clone_size: many
d_call: .
v_call: TRBV28
cdr3_aa: CASSLRATVGDTQYF
cdr3_nt: TGTGCCAGCAGTTTAAGGGCGACGGTTGGGGATACGCAGTATTTT

j_call: TRBJ2-2
clone_size: .
d_call: TRBD1
v_call: TRBV28
cdr3_aa: CASSFRGQGDTGELFF
cdr3_nt: TGTGCCAGCAGTTTTAGAGGACAGGGGGATACCGGGGAGCTGTTTTTT

j_call: TRBJ2-2
clone_size: few
d_call: .
v_call: TRBV5-1
cdr3_aa: CASKGVENTGELFF
cdr3_nt: TGCGCCAGCAAGGGGGTCGAGAACACCGGGGAGCTGTTTTTT

j_call: TRBJ2-2
clone_size: few
d_call: .
v_call: TRBV7-9
cdr3_aa: CASSLEVPTGELFF
cdr3_nt: TGTGCCAGCAGCTTAGAGGTCCCGACCGGGGAGCTGTTTTTT

j_call: TRBJ1-1
clone_size: .
d_call: TRBD1
v_call: TRBV7-9
cdr3_aa: CASSYTGAATEAFF
cdr3_nt: TGTGCCAGCAGCTATACAGGGGCGGCCACTGAAGCTTTCTTT

j_call: TRBJ1-5
clone_size: few
d_call: .
v_call: TRBV19
cdr3_aa: CASRKSRVGVGKEPQHF
cdr3_nt: TGTGCCAGTAGGAAAAGCAGGGTAGGAGTGGGCAAAGAGCCCCAGCATTTT

j_call: TRBJ1-4
clone_size: many
d_call: .
v_call: TRBV11-3
cdr3_aa: CASSFGYTTNEKLFF
cdr3_nt: TGTGCCAGCAGCTTCGGGTATACAACTAATGAAAAACTGTTTTTT

j_call: TRBJ1-5
clone_size: .
d_call: TRBD1
v_call: TRBV6-1
cdr3_aa: CASSLTGLVDQPQHF
cdr3_nt: TGTGCCAGCAGCTTGACAGGGCTCGTTGATCAGCCCCAGCATTTT

j_call: TRBJ2-3
clone_size: few
d_call: .
v_call: TRBV6-1
cdr3_aa: CASSPRQKGQYF
cdr3_nt: TGTGCCAGCAGTCCAAGACAGAAAGGGCAGTATTTT

j_call: TRBJ1-1
clone_size: many
d_call: TRBD1
v_call: TRBV28
cdr3_aa: CASSPPHNLRGPVGDTEAFF
cdr3_nt: TGTGCCAGCAGTCCTCCGCATAACCTCAGGGGGCCTGTCGGAGACACTGAAGCTTTCTTT

j_call: TRBJ1-1
clone_size: many
d_call: .
v_call: TRBV2
cdr3_aa: CASRHRNTEAFF
cdr3_nt: TGTGCCAGCAGACACCGGAACACTGAAGCTTTCTTT

j_call: TRBJ1-2
clone_size: .
d_call: .
v_call: TRBV7-4
cdr3_aa: CASSSPPLHYGYTF
cdr3_nt: TGTGCCAGCAGCTCTCCGCCTTTGCACTATGGCTACACCTTC

j_call: TRBJ2-7
clone_size: .
d_call: .
v_call: TRBV7-2
cdr3_aa: CASSFLATPYEQYF
cdr3_nt: TGTGCCAGCAGCTTCTTGGCTACACCTTACGAGCAGTACTTC